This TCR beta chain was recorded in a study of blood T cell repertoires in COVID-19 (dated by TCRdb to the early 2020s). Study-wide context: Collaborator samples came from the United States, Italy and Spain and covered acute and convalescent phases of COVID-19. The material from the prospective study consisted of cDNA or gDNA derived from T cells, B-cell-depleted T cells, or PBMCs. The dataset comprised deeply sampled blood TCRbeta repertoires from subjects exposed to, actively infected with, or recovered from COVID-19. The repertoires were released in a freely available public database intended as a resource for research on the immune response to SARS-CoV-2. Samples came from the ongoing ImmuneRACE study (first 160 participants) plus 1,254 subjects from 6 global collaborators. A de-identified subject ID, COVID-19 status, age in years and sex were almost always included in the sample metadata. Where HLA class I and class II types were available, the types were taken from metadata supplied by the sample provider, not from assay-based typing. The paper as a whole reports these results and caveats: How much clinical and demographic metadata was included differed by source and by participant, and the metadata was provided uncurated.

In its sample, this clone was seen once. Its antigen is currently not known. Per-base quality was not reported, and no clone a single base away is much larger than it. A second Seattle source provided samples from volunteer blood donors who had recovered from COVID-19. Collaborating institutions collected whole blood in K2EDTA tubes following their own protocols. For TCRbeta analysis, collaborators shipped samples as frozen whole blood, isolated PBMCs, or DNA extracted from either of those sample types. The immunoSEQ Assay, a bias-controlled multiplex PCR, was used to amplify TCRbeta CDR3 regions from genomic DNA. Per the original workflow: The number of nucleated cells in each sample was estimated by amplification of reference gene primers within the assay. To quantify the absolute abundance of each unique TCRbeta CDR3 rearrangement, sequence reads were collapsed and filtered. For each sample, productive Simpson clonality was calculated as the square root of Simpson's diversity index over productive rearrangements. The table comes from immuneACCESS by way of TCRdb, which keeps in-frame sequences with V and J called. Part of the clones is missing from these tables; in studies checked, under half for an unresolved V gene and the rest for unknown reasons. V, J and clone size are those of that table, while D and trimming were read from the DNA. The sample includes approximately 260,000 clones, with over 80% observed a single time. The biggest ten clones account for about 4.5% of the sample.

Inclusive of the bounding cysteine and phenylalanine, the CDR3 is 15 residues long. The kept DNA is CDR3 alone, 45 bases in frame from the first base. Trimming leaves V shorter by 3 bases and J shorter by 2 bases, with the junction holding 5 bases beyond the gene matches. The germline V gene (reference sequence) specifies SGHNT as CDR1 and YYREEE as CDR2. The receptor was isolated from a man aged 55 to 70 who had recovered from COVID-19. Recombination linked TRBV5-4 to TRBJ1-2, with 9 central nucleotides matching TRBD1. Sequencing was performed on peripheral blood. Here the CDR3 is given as CASSYPDRGNYGYTF. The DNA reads TGTGCCAGCAGCTACCCGGACAGGGGAAACTATGGCTACACCTTC.